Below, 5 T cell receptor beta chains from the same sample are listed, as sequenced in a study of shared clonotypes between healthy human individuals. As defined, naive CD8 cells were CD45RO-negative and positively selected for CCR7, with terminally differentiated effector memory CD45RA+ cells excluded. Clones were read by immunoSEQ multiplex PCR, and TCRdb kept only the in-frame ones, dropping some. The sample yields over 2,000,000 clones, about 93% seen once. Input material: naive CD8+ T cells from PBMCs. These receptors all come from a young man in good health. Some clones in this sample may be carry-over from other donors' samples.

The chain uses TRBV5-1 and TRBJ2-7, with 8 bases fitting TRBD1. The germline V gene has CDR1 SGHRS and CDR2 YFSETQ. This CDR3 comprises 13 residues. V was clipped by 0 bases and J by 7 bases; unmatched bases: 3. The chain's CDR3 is CASSLGTGREQYF. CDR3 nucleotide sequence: TGCGCCAGCAGCTTGGGGACAGGGCGGGAGCAGTACTTC.

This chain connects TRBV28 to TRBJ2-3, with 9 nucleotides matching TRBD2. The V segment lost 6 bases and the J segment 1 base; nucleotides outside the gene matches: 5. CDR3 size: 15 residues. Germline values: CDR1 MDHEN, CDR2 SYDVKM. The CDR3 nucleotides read TGTGCCAGCAGCCAGGGACTAGCAGGCACAGATACGCAGTATTTT. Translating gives CASSQGLAGTDTQYF.

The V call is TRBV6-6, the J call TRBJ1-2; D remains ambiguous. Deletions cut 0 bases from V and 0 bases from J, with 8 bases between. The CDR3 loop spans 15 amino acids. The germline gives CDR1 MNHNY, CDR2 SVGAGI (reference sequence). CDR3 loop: CASSYSAVANYGYTF. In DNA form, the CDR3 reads TGTGCCAGCAGTTACTCGGCAGTAGCTAACTATGGCTACACCTTC.

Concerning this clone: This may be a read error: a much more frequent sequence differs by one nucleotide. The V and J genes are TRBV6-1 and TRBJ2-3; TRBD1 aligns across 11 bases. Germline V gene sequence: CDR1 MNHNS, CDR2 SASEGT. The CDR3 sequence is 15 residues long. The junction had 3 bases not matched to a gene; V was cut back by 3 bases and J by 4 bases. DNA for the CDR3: TGTGCCAGCAGTGATTGGACAGGGGGCGCAGATACGCAGTATTTT. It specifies CASSDWTGGADTQYF.

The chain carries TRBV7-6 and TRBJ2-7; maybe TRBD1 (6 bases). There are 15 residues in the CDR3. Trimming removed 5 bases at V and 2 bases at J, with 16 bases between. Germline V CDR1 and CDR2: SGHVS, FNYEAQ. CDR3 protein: CASSPRLGHTYEQYF. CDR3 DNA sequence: TGTGCCAGCAGCCCCCGTCTGGGACACACCTACGAGCAGTACTTC.